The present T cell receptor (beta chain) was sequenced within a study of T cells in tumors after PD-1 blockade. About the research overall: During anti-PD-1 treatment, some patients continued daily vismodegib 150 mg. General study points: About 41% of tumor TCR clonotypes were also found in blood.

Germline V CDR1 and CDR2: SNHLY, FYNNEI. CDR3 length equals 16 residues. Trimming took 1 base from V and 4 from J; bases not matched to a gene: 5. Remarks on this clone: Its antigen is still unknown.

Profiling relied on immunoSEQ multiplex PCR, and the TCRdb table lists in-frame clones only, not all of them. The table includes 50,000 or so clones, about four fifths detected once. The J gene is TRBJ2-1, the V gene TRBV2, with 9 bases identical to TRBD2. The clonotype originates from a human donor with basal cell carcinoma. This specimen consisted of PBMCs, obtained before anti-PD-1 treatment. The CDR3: CASSEEAGGSYNEQFF. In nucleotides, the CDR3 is TGTGCCAGCAGTGAAGAGGCGGGGGGGTCATACAATGAGCAGTTCTTC.